Presented here are 32 T cell receptor beta chains from one specimen sequenced in a study of cytomegalovirus exposure and HLA in healthy donors. Researchers ran the PCR with 60 Vbeta and 13 Jbeta primers. The table came from immunoSEQ multiplex PCR; TCRdb's copy has only in-frame clones and leaves some out. The sample table includes over 40,000 clones. Sequencing was carried out using PBMCs. These receptors were collected from a man aged 25-45 years in good health and CMV-seronegative.

The rearrangement uses TRBV6-1 and TRBJ2-7, with 9 bases lining up with TRBD2. CDR3 length equals 15 residues. Germline V gives CDR1 MNHNS, CDR2 SASEGT. V trimming: 2 bases; J trimming: 3 bases; junction bases outside the gene matches: 5. CDR3: CASSEPTSGLYEQYF. CDR3 bases: TGTGCCAGCAGTGAACCCACTAGCGGGCTCTACGAGCAGTACTTC.

The chain uses TRBV9 and TRBJ1-5, with D possibly being TRBD1 (6 bases). This CDR3 is 15 amino acids long. Deletions cut 0 bases from V and 1 base from J, with 8 bases between. From germline, CDR1 is SGDLS and CDR2 YYNGEE. The CDR3: CASSVARGSNQPQHF. The CDR3 DNA reads TGTGCCAGCAGCGTAGCCAGGGGCAGCAATCAGCCCCAGCATTTT.

The rearrangement uses TRBV9 and TRBJ2-1; no clear D. The germline CDR1 and CDR2 sequences are SGDLS and YYNGEE. V lost 0 bases and J 4 bases, leaving 8 bases between the germline ends. The CDR3 loop spans 14 amino acids. The CDR3 here is CASSVVVSYNEQFF. DNA for the CDR3: TGTGCCAGCAGCGTAGTGGTGAGTTACAATGAGCAGTTCTTC. The entire variable domain, with the rest obtained from reference TRBV9 and TRBJ2-1, is as follows: DSGVTQTPKHLITATGQRVTLRCSPRSGDLSVYWYQQSLDQGLQFLIQYYNGEERAKGNILERFSAQQFPDLHSELNLSSLELGDSALYFCASSVVVSYNEQFFGPGTRLTVL.

J is TRBJ1-2 and V is TRBV7-2; 7 bases are shared with TRBD1. V shed 3 bases, J shed 8 bases, and the junction held 9 bases outside the gene matches. Germline assignment: CDR1 SGHTA and CDR2 FQGNSA. This CDR3 spans 14 amino acids. For the CDR3, the DNA is TGTGCCAGCAGCTTCCCGGGACAGTTATTCGGCTACACCTTC. This sequence encodes CASSFPGQLFGYTF.

The chain recombines TRBV4-2 with TRBJ1-3; D is undetermined. This CDR3 contains 16 residues. Looked up from germline, CDR1 is LGHNA and CDR2 is YNFKEQ. V was pared by 0 bases and J by 2 bases, with 11 bases between. The CDR3 region is CASSQDLLVAGNTIYF. As DNA, the CDR3 is TGTGCCAGCAGCCAAGATCTTCTCGTAGCTGGAAACACCATATATTTT.

The genes are TRBV19 and TRBJ1-2, with 12 bases fitting TRBD1. CDR1 is LNHDA and CDR2 is SQIVND in the germline V gene (reference sequence). V lost 6 bases to trimming and J lost 8 bases; unmatched junction nucleotides: 7. This CDR3 comprises 14 residues. Here the CDR3 reads CASRGQGAVGGYTF. CDR3 in DNA: TGTGCCAGTAGGGGACAGGGGGCTGTCGGAGGCTACACCTTC. Based on the CDR3 plus reference TRBV19 and TRBJ1-2, the full variable domain is DGGITQSPKYLFRKEGQNVTLSCEQNLNHDAMYWYRQDPGQGLRLIYYSQIVNDFQKGDIAEGYSVSREKKESFPLTVTSAQKNPTAFYLCASRGQGAVGGYTFGSGTRLTVV.

The chain joins TRBV14 to TRBJ2-7, with a weak D call TRBD2 (5 bases). Trimming shortened V by 1 base and J by 6 bases, and 22 bases separated the two germline ends. Germline assignment: CDR1 SGHDN and CDR2 FVKESK. The CDR3 loop spans 17 amino acids. The CDR3 protein is CASSQVPVEETSVEQYF. The CDR3 DNA reads TGTGCCAGCAGCCAAGTGCCGGTGGAGGAAACCTCCGTCGAGCAGTACTTC.

The V call is TRBV9, the J call TRBJ1-4; 7 nucleotides align to TRBD1. J gave up 4 bases and V 4 bases, and 7 bases lay outside the gene matches. The CDR3 runs to 15 residues. Per the germline V gene, CDR1 is SGDLS and CDR2 is YYNGEE. The CDR3 DNA reads TGTGCCAGCAGCACCCGACAGGGCGGTAATGAAAAACTGTTTTTT. Encoded protein: CASSTRQGGNEKLFF.

This rearrangement joins TRBV5-1 to TRBJ1-4; possible D gene TRBD1, 5 bases. The CDR3 length is 14 residues. Germline V gene data show CDR1 as SGHRS and CDR2 as YFSETQ. The germline V and J ends were trimmed by 4 bases and 10 bases, with 17 bases remaining between them. Written as DNA, the CDR3 is TGCGCCAGCAGCGAGGACACCGTGTATTCAAAACTGTTTTTT. Translated: CASSEDTVYSKLFF.

The V gene is TRBV21-1, the J gene TRBJ2-5; TRBD2 is the table's D call and was not checked against the DNA. TRBV21-1 is assigned pseudogene status. The length of the CDR3 is 17 residues. The CDR3 DNA reads as TGTGCCAGCAGCAAAGTCCCACTAGCGGGATACCAAGAGACCCAGTACTTC. Its translation is CASSKVPLAGYQETQYF.

The J gene is TRBJ2-3, the V gene TRBV4-3, with 7 nucleotides matching TRBD1. The CDR3 is 17 amino acids. Looked up from germline, CDR1 is LGHNA and CDR2 is YSLEER. The V and J ends lost 0 bases and 0 bases, in that order; junction bases with no gene match: 6. For the CDR3, the DNA is TGCGCCAGCAGCCAAGATCCGCCAGGGGGTAGCACAGATACGCAGTATTTT. Protein product: CASSQDPPGGSTDTQYF.

The V call is TRBV4-2, the J call TRBJ2-1; 10 bases line up with TRBD2. Germline V gene lookup returns CDR1 LGHNA and CDR2 YNFKEQ. CDR3 length equals 15 residues. J was trimmed by 3 bases and V by 1 base; bases with no gene match: 0. The CDR3 DNA is TGTGCCAGCAGCCAAGCTAGCGGGGGCTACAATGAGCAGTTCTTC. Protein: CASSQASGGYNEQFF.

The chain employs TRBV18 and TRBJ1-1, with TRBD1 matching 7 bases. After removal of 10 bases from V and 0 bases from J, the junction contained 5 bases not matched to a gene. The CDR3 extends over 13 amino acids. Per germline, CDR1 KGHSH and CDR2 LQKENI. This CDR3 is CATMGQLNTEAFF. The CDR3 nucleotides are TGTGCCACCATGGGACAGCTGAACACTGAAGCTTTCTTT.

The rearrangement joins TRBV14 to TRBJ2-4; D possibly corresponds to TRBD1 (5 bases). The CDR3 has 17 amino acids. Germline assignment: CDR1 SGHDN and CDR2 FVKESK. The V gene lost 0 bases and the J gene lost 3 bases, with 15 bases spanning the gap. DNA of the CDR3: TGTGCCAGCAGCCAAGACCCAGGGTTTCTCGGCAAAAACATTCAGTACTTC. It yields the protein CASSQDPGFLGKNIQYF.

The V gene is TRBV11-2, the J gene TRBJ2-2, with TRBD2 matching 7 bases. CDR3 size: 15 residues. Per the germline V gene, CDR1 is SGHAT and CDR2 is FQNNGV. V lost 1 base, J lost 7 bases, and 6 bases stayed unmatched. The CDR3 protein is CASSLGAGVGGELFF. In DNA form, the CDR3 reads TGTGCCAGCAGCTTAGGGGCGGGGGTAGGCGGGGAGCTGTTTTTT.

The rearrangement joins TRBV19 to TRBJ1-1; tentative D call: TRBD1 (5 bases). The V and J ends lost 9 bases and 11 bases respectively, with 13 bases between them. The CDR3 spans 10 residues. CDR1 is LNHDA and CDR2 is SQIVND in the germline V gene (reference sequence). This CDR3 reads CASPGGAAFF. The CDR3 DNA follows: TGTGCCAGCCCGGGAGGGGCGGCTTTCTTT.

The chain couples TRBV6-5 to TRBJ2-2; no clear D. CDR1 and CDR2 (germline): MNHEY, SVGAGI. V lost 0 bases, J lost 6 bases, and 8 bases lay in between. The CDR3 sequence is 14 residues long. The CDR3, as DNA: TGTGCCAGCAGTTACTCAGCTAGACCCGGGGAGCTGTTTTTT. It codes for CASSYSARPGELFF.

V gene TRBV27 combines with J gene TRBJ2-7; D is possibly TRBD2 (7 bases). V was shortened by 4 bases and J by 4 bases, with 20 bases between the two germline ends. Germline loops: CDR1 MNHEY, CDR2 SMNVEV (reference sequence). The CDR3 length is 16 residues. Here the CDR3 reads CASSSIALEGGYEQYF. The DNA of the CDR3 is TGTGCCAGCAGTTCAATCGCGCTTGAGGGGGGGTACGAGCAGTACTTC.

V and J are TRBV6-5 and TRBJ1-1, with 12 bases fitting TRBD1. The germline V gene encodes CDR1 MNHEY and CDR2 SVGAGI. The CDR3 consists of 16 residues. The trim removed 2 bases at V and 5 bases at J, leaving 6 bases unmatched. The CDR3 sequence: CASSYGTGGAGTEAFF. The CDR3 DNA sequence: TGTGCCAGCAGTTACGGGACAGGGGGCGCAGGTACTGAAGCTTTCTTT.

The J gene is TRBJ1-5, the V gene TRBV15, with D hard to call. The CDR3 has 14 amino acids. Germline V CDR1 and CDR2: LNHNV, YYDKDF (reference sequence). Trimming pared 4 bases from V and 7 bases from J, leaving 14 bases between. The CDR3 bases are TGTGCCACCAGCACAAGAACCACGGGACAGCCCCAGCATTTT. Residues: CATSTRTTGQPQHF.

This chain joins TRBV5-1 and TRBJ2-5; 7 bases fit TRBD1. The germline CDR1 and CDR2 sequences are SGHRS and YFSETQ. The CDR3 is 19 residues long. The trim removed 0 bases at V and 4 bases at J, leaving 18 bases unmatched. The CDR3 bases are TGCGCCAGCAGCTTGGGCTTAAGGACAGGAGGTTTTTTATTAGAGACCCAGTACTTC. This codes for CASSLGLRTGGFLLETQYF. The full variable domain, in which reference TRBV5-1 and TRBJ2-5 provide the parts outside the CDR3, is KAGVTQTPRYLIKTRGQQVTLSCSPISGHRSVSWYQQTPGQGLQFLFEYFSETQRNKGNFPGRFSGRQFSNSRSEMNVSTLELGDSALYLCASSLGLRTGGFLLETQYFGPGTRLLVL.

The CDR3 DNA sequence: TGTGCCAGCAGCTATGGCCAAGACTACAATGAGCAGTTCTTC. Translating gives CASSYGQDYNEQFF. V usage is TRBV7-6 and J usage is TRBJ2-1; D gene ambiguous. Looked up from germline, CDR1 is SGHVS and CDR2 is FNYEAQ. The CDR3 runs to 14 residues. V was shortened by 4 bases and J by 3 bases, with 10 bases between the two germline ends.

The genes are TRBV18 and TRBJ1-1; D is perhaps TRBD1 (5 bases). The CDR3 is 13 amino acids. Germline assignment: CDR1 KGHSH and CDR2 LQKENI. V was cut by 3 bases and J by 4 bases, with 9 bases left in between. CDR3: CASSPQGATEAFF. The CDR3 bases are TGTGCCAGCTCACCTCAGGGTGCCACTGAAGCTTTCTTT.

The rearrangement uses TRBV23-1 and TRBJ2-7; D may be TRBD1 (6 bases). TRBV23-1 is assigned to the ORF class and has an uncertain function. V lost 6 bases to trimming and J lost 5 bases, with 20 bases between them. CDR3 length: 15 residues. CDR3 bases: TGCGCCAGCAGCTACCGGGACAAACAGCTGGACGAGCAGTACTTC. It is translated as CASSYRDKQLDEQYF.

This chain joins TRBV7-2 and TRBJ1-1, with D hard to call. The CDR3 runs to 15 residues. Trimming removed 1 base from V and 5 bases from J, with 14 bases in between. The germline CDR1 and CDR2 sequences are SGHTA and FQGNSA. In DNA, the CDR3 is TGTGCCAGCAGCTTAGTTGTCGGTGTATGGACTGAAGCTTTCTTT. It encodes CASSLVVGVWTEAFF.

This sequence joins TRBV5-4 and TRBJ2-3, with 9 bases fitting TRBD2. In germline, CDR1 is SGHNT, CDR2 YYREEE (reference sequence). Trimming at V came to 4 bases and at J to 7 bases, leaving 10 bases not matched to a gene. The CDR3 totals 15 residues. The CDR3: CASSGTGTSLNTQYF. CDR3 bases: TGTGCCAGCAGCGGGACCGGGACTAGCCTCAATACGCAGTATTTT. The entire variable domain, with the rest obtained from reference TRBV5-4 and TRBJ2-3, is as follows: ETGVTQSPTHLIKTRGQQVTLRCSSQSGHNTVSWYQQALGQGPQFIFQYYREEENGRGNFPPRFSGLQFPNYSSELNVNALELDDSALYLCASSGTGTSLNTQYFGPGTRLTVL.

CDR3: CASSGQRSGNTIYF. CDR3 in DNA: TGTGCCAGCAGCGGTCAGCGCTCTGGAAACACCATATATTTT. The rearrangement joins TRBV9 to TRBJ1-3; D call uncertain. The germline V and J ends were trimmed by 3 bases and 0 bases, with 7 bases remaining between them. The V gene's germline CDR1 is SGDLS and CDR2 YYNGEE. This CDR3 contains 14 residues.

The chain links TRBV18 to TRBJ1-1; 7 bases are shared with TRBD1. The CDR3 totals 15 residues. Per the germline V gene, CDR1 is KGHSH and CDR2 is LQKENI. J lost 3 bases, V lost 3 bases, and 7 bases had no gene match. CDR3 in amino acids: CASSPTKQGYTEAFF. The CDR3 coding sequence is TGTGCCAGCTCACCCACGAAACAGGGGTACACTGAAGCTTTCTTT. Based on the CDR3 plus reference TRBV18 and TRBJ1-1, the full variable domain is NAGVMQNPRHLVRRRGQEARLRCSPMKGHSHVYWYRQLPEEGLKFMVYLQKENIIDESGMPKERFSAEFPKEGPSILRIQQVVRGDSAAYFCASSPTKQGYTEAFFGQGTRLTVV.

The genes are TRBV2 and TRBJ1-2; maybe TRBD1 (5 bases). The germline gives CDR1 SNHLY, CDR2 FYNNEI. This CDR3 comprises 13 residues. Trimming took 11 bases from V and 5 from J, leaving 18 bases between them. The CDR3 DNA follows: TGTGCCGGGGCGGGAGGATGGCGATATGGCTACACCTTC. Its protein is CAGAGGWRYGYTF.

V is TRBV18 and J is TRBJ1-3; D unresolved. The CDR3 is 15 amino acids. The V end lost 2 bases, the J end lost 0 bases, and 8 bases lay between the germline ends. Germline V gene lookup returns CDR1 KGHSH and CDR2 LQKENI. The CDR3 sequence: CASSPGLSSGNTIYF. In DNA form, the CDR3 reads TGTGCCAGCTCACCAGGACTGAGCTCTGGAAACACCATATATTTT. Full variable domain (remainder filled in from reference TRBV18 and TRBJ1-3): NAGVMQNPRHLVRRRGQEARLRCSPMKGHSHVYWYRQLPEEGLKFMVYLQKENIIDESGMPKERFSAEFPKEGPSILRIQQVVRGDSAAYFCASSPGLSSGNTIYFGEGSWLTVV.

The genes are TRBV5-1 and TRBJ2-1; 9 bases line up with TRBD2. V dropped 0 bases and J dropped 3; count of bases not matched to a gene: 7. CDR1 and CDR2 (germline): SGHRS, YFSETQ. This CDR3 is built from 17 residues. This CDR3 reads CASSLGFLAGIYNEQFF. For the CDR3, the DNA is TGCGCCAGCAGCTTGGGGTTTCTAGCGGGGATCTACAATGAGCAGTTCTTC.

The chain uses TRBV5-5 and TRBJ2-2; weak D call: TRBD2 (6 bases). Trimming took off 1 base at V and 6 bases at J, with 13 bases between the two ends. This CDR3 region has 15 residues. Germline V gene sequence: CDR1 SGHKS, CDR2 YYEKEE (reference sequence). The CDR3 loop is CASSLSGVSPGELFF. CDR3 DNA sequence: TGTGCCAGCAGCTTGTCGGGAGTGTCGCCCGGGGAGCTGTTTTTT.